Detailed here is one TCR beta chain. Its matching antigen is unknown. The donors were part of the roughly 110-subject validation cohort, which stood apart from the roughly 670-subject first cohort. The CDR3 is 17 amino acids. Germline loops: CDR1 SGDLS, CDR2 YYNGEE. V lost 0 bases and J 3 bases, leaving 19 bases between the germline ends. Profiled with immunoSEQ multiplex PCR; TCRdb holds only in-frame clones, not every one. The data hold 80,000 to 100,000 clones, with approximately 90% observed a single time. This entry is derived from a study of cytomegalovirus exposure and HLA in healthy donors. Overall study findings and caveats: Most observed TCR sequences were rare, whereas some public TCRs were detected in many donors. Cytomegalovirus association was assigned to more than 150 TCR beta chains.

The gene calls are TRBV9 and TRBJ2-7; TRBD1 might be the D (5 bases). Sequenced material: PBMCs. The receptor was isolated from a man aged 25-40 years in good health and CMV-seronegative. CDR3 nucleotides: TGTGCCAGCAGCGTAGCTGGGGAAAGGGGCTCGTTCTACGAGCAGTACTTC. Translated: CASSVAGERGSFYEQYF.